These T cell receptor beta chains were read from a single sample in a study of T cell responses to AZD1222 COVID-19 vaccine. Here immunoSEQ multiplex PCR was the method, and the copy in TCRdb shows in-frame clones only, minus some. The sample yields more than 90,000 clones, roughly 87% seen once. The material was peripheral blood, obtained on day 0 of AZD1222 vaccination. The receptors originated from an adult in good health. Each CDR3 is given with its conserved first and last residue. A D gene is named only where the DNA matches it firmly. Part of the rows lack a size; the others show once, few, many or a class for expanded clones.

cdr3_length | j_call | clone_size | d_call | v_call | cdr3_aa | cdr3_nt
13 | TRBJ1-2 | . | . | TRBV6-5 | CASMGIRTGGYTF | TGTGCCAGCATGGGCATTAGAACTGGAGGCTACACCTTC
13 | TRBJ1-1 | once | . | TRBV5-1 | CASRASGDTEAFF | TGCGCCAGCAGGGCTTCGGGGGACACTGAAGCTTTCTTT
14 | TRBJ1-4 | . | . | TRBV4-2 | CASSQGRRDEKLFF | TGTGCCAGCAGCCAAGGAAGAAGGGATGAAAAACTGTTTTTT
13 | TRBJ2-7 | once | . | TRBV29-1 | CSVTPSGAGEQYF | TGCAGCGTAACCCCCTCGGGGGCCGGTGAGCAGTACTTC
14 | TRBJ1-5 | few | TRBD1 | TRBV2 | CASSADRGTQPQHF | TGTGCCAGCAGCGCGGACAGGGGCACTCAGCCCCAGCATTTT
14 | TRBJ1-1 | . | . | TRBV7-3 | CASSFKGLGTEAFF | TGTGCCAGCAGCTTTAAAGGTCTCGGCACTGAAGCTTTCTTT
14 | TRBJ1-1 | . | TRBD1 | TRBV7-8 | CASSRQGGNTEAFF | TGTGCCAGCAGCCGCCAGGGGGGGAACACTGAAGCTTTCTTT
14 | TRBJ2-7 | . | . | TRBV20-1 | CSASVARIVHEQYF | TGCAGTGCTAGTGTTGCCAGGATCGTACACGAGCAGTACTTC
13 | TRBJ1-2 | . | . | TRBV12-3/TRBV12-4 | CASSFSVGYGYTF | TGTGCCAGCAGTTTCTCGGTGGGCTATGGCTACACCTTC
15 | TRBJ2-1 | . | TRBD2 | TRBV29-1 | CSVVLAGRGYNEQFF | TGCAGCGTTGTCTTAGCGGGGAGGGGCTACAATGAGCAGTTCTTC
12 | TRBJ1-6 | . | . | TRBV19 | CASSGLNSPLHF | TGTGCCAGTAGTGGGTTGAATTCACCCCTCCACTTT
15 | TRBJ1-6 | . | . | TRBV10-3 | CATRDPEENNSPLHF | TGTGCCACCCGGGACCCAGAGGAGAATAATTCACCCCTCCACTTT
11 | TRBJ1-2 | . | . | TRBV27 | CASSGGFGYTF | TGTGCCAGCAGTGGTGGGTTCGGCTACACCTTC
15 | TRBJ1-2 | . | TRBD1 | TRBV2 | CASSEPGQGLDGYTF | TGTGCCAGCAGTGAGCCGGGACAGGGGCTGGACGGCTACACCTTC
15 | TRBJ1-5 | . | . | TRBV28 | CASSLLDPGNQPQHF | TGTGCCAGCAGTTTACTCGACCCCGGGAATCAGCCCCAGCATTTT
14 | TRBJ2-1 | once | . | TRBV15 | CATSIDQGFHEQFF | TGTGCCACCAGCATCGACCAGGGTTTCCATGAGCAGTTCTTC
14 | TRBJ2-7 | . | TRBD2 | TRBV6-6 | CASRFLAGLYEQYF | TGTGCCAGCAGATTCCTAGCGGGACTTTACGAGCAGTACTTC
16 | TRBJ2-2 | . | TRBD2 | TRBV7-8 | CASSLMGGGTTGELFF | TGTGCCAGCAGCTTAATGGGGGGAGGGACCACCGGGGAGCTGTTTTTT
16 | TRBJ1-2 | . | TRBD1 | TRBV27 | CASGGRGQLANYGYTF | TGTGCCAGCGGGGGCAGGGGGCAACTAGCTAACTATGGCTACACCTTC
15 | TRBJ1-3 | . | . | TRBV5-1 | CASSLGSLSGNTIYF | TGCGCCAGCAGCTTGGGCAGCCTCTCTGGAAACACCATATATTTT
13 | TRBJ1-1 | . | . | TRBV15 | CATSRVMTTEAFF | TGTGCCACCAGCAGAGTCATGACCACTGAAGCTTTCTTT
13 | TRBJ2-1 | . | . | TRBV3-1/TRBV3-2 | CASSGDGEGEQFF | TGTGCCAGCAGCGGGGACGGCGAAGGTGAGCAGTTCTTC
15 | TRBJ1-1 | once | . | TRBV6-5 | CASSYGSGGGTEAFF | TGTGCCAGCAGTTATGGATCCGGGGGGGGCACTGAAGCTTTCTTT
14 | TRBJ1-3 | few | . | TRBV30 | CAWSSKGVGNTIYF | TGTGCCTGGAGTTCTAAAGGGGTAGGAAACACCATATATTTT
12 | TRBJ2-7 | . | . | TRBV27 | CASSFWGNEQYF | TGTGCCAGCAGTTTTTGGGGAAACGAGCAGTACTTC
17 | TRBJ2-2 | . | TRBD2 | TRBV5-1 | CASSLGASGTNTGELFF | TGCGCCAGCAGCTTGGGCGCCAGCGGGACGAACACCGGGGAGCTGTTTTTT
19 | TRBJ2-6 | . | . | TRBV3-1/TRBV3-2 | CASRGLGERMSPGANVLTF | TGTGCCAGCCGGGGGTTAGGGGAGAGAATGTCCCCTGGGGCCAACGTCCTGACTTTC
14 | TRBJ1-2 | . | TRBD1 | TRBV5-1 | CASSLAGGENGYTF | TGCGCCAGCAGCTTGGCAGGGGGCGAGAATGGCTACACCTTC
15 | TRBJ2-7 | few | TRBD2 | TRBV6-5 | CASSYGAGGTYEQYF | TGTGCCAGCAGTTACGGTGCGGGAGGCACTTACGAGCAGTACTTC
15 | TRBJ1-5 | . | . | TRBV2 | CASSGGEAAYQPQHF | TGTGCCAGCAGTGGAGGCGAGGCTGCCTACCAGCCCCAGCATTTT
15 | TRBJ2-6 | . | . | TRBV2 | CASSLSGAGANVLTF | TGTGCCAGCAGCCTGAGTGGTGCTGGGGCCAACGTCCTGACTTTC
13 | TRBJ2-7 | . | . | TRBV13 | CASSLSRGGEQYF | TGTGCCAGCAGCTTAAGCCGGGGAGGCGAGCAGTACTTC
14 | TRBJ1-2 | . | . | TRBV6-5 | CASSYSQGLYGYTF | TGTGCCAGCAGTTACTCACAAGGACTCTATGGCTACACCTTC
17 | TRBJ2-1 | . | . | TRBV18 | CASSPPQGGATGNEQFF | TGTGCCAGCTCACCCCCACAGGGGGGGGCTACGGGCAATGAGCAGTTCTTC
15 | TRBJ2-5 | . | . | TRBV5-5 | CASSTDRDGRETQYF | TGTGCCAGCAGCACGGACCGGGACGGTAGAGAGACCCAGTACTTC
16 | TRBJ2-1 | once | TRBD2 | TRBV10-3 | CATGTSLALGHNEQFF | TGTGCCACGGGGACTAGCCTTGCTCTCGGTCACAATGAGCAGTTCTTC